This TCR beta chain was sequenced in a study of cytomegalovirus exposure and HLA in healthy donors. Findings of the study overall: Later, an analysis found that common viral pathogens appeared to be linked with several of the most significant clusters. Researchers catalogued some 160 TCR beta chains as cytomegalovirus-associated.

Concerning this clone: Its target is not known.

Germline V gene sequence: CDR1 SQVTM, CDR2 ANQGSEA. This CDR3 contains 15 residues. V shed 3 bases, J shed 7 bases, and the junction held 14 bases outside the gene matches. The PCR used 60 Vbeta and 13 Jbeta primers. Sequencing was performed with immunoSEQ multiplex PCR; in TCRdb, only in-frame clones are kept and a portion is missing. The table lists about 140,000 clones, roughly 80% of them singletons, with about 5.3% in the top ten. What was sequenced was PBMCs. This clonotype was sampled from a woman aged 45-60 years in good health and CMV-seronegative. This sequence joins TRBV29-1 and TRBJ2-5; 7 bases fit TRBD2. The DNA for the CDR3 is TGCAGCGTTGAGCGCGCGGCTAGCGGTTTGGGGACCCAGTACTTC. The encoded protein is CSVERAASGLGTQYF.